What follows describes a single T cell receptor (beta chain). This specimen belongs to a study of blood T cell repertoires in COVID-19. Study-level information: Specimens from acute and convalescent COVID-19 originated in the United States, Italy and Spain. PBMCs, B-cell-depleted T cells, or T cells were the source of the cDNA or gDNA that made up the material.

Germline V gene lookup returns CDR1 MNHEY and CDR2 SMNVEV (reference sequence). This CDR3 region has 16 residues. V was trimmed by 0 bases and J by 2 bases, leaving 12 bases between them. In the authors' methods: Reference gene primer amplification yielded estimated nucleated cell counts. TCRdb keeps only in-frame clones here, not all; method: immunoSEQ multiplex PCR. D and trimming come from the DNA, and the V and J calls and clone size come from that table. This table holds 130,000 or so clones, approximately 88% found once. V and J are TRBV27 and TRBJ2-3; D is possibly TRBD2 (5 bases). What was sequenced was peripheral blood. The receptor's source is a woman of 80 years or more with acute or convalescent COVID-19. The CDR3 spells CASSLSDWSATDTQYF. The CDR3 DNA follows: TGTGCCAGCAGTTTATCGGACTGGAGTGCCACAGATACGCAGTATTTT.